This entry is about one T cell receptor (beta chain). Its antigen remains unknown. This record belongs to a study of T cell responses to AZD1222 COVID-19 vaccine. As for the study in general: Whether given at about 4 or about 12 weeks, second doses were pooled.

Whole-study results and caveats: Mostly white British, mostly female donors; authors suggested clonal diversity may be underestimated. Spike was spanned by vaccine-associated CD4 TCRs, which were dominant at 160-218 and 743-854. Among those given AZD1222, only five to seven were seropositive at baseline.

The data were produced by immunoSEQ multiplex PCR, yet TCRdb's version contains in-frame clones alone and is incomplete. The sample shows about 190,000 clones, around 90% of them seen only once. Trimming removed 4 bases from V and 7 bases from J; junction bases left unmatched: 5. The CDR3 runs to 14 residues. Looked up from germline, CDR1 is SNHLY and CDR2 is FYNNEI. The sample was peripheral blood, taken on day 0 of AZD1222 vaccination. The receptor comes from an adult in good health. The chain employs TRBV2 and TRBJ2-7; 12 bases match TRBD2. Here the CDR3 reads CASSGTSGAGEQYF. In DNA, the CDR3 is TGTGCCAGCAGTGGGACTAGCGGGGCAGGGGAGCAGTACTTC. The whole variable domain, filled in from reference TRBV2 and TRBJ2-7, reads EPEVTQTPSHQVTQMGQEVILRCVPISNHLYFYWYRQILGQKVEFLVSFYNNEISEKSEIFDDQFSVERPDGSNFTLKIRSTKLEDSAMYFCASSGTSGAGEQYFGPGTRLTVT.